What follows is one T cell receptor (beta chain) and its context. Its antigen is still unknown. The data belong to a study of beta chain features in type 1 diabetes. Findings and caveats of the study: The study found moderately but significantly shorter TCRB CDR3s in all four CD4+ subsets of Type 1 diabetes patients. More deletions and fewer insertions at VDJ junctions were found in patients with type 1 diabetes.

CDR1 is SQVTM and CDR2 is ANQGSEA in the germline V gene. This CDR3 is built from 12 residues. Trimming left V 4 bases short and J 5 bases short, with 12 bases between. Expressed TCRB transcripts were sequenced because the isolated RNA had all been reverse transcribed beforehand. The repertoire was sequenced with immunoSEQ multiplex PCR; TCRdb's copy has only in-frame clones and lacks some. The sample records 300,000 to 400,000 clones, approximately 10% being singletons. This TCR derives from a man aged 25-45 years with type 1 diabetes. Sample: central memory CD4+ T cells from blood. The genes are TRBV29-1 and TRBJ2-7; D possibly matches TRBD1 or TRBD2 (5 bases each). In DNA, the CDR3 is TGCAGCGTTGGCGGCAGGGACCACGAGCAGTACTTC. Protein: CSVGGRDHEQYF.